This T cell receptor (beta chain) comes out of a study of blood T cell repertoires in COVID-19. Study details: Specimens from acute and convalescent COVID-19 originated in the United States, Italy and Spain. From T cells, B-cell-depleted T cells, or PBMCs came the material, which was cDNA or gDNA.

In the original analysis: Scientists estimated how many nucleated cells there were by amplifying reference gene primers. The data were produced by immunoSEQ multiplex PCR, yet TCRdb's version contains in-frame clones alone and is incomplete. V, J and clone size are those of that table, while D and trimming were read from the DNA. The sample holds 170,000 or so clones, approximately 81% seen once. The germline CDR1 and CDR2 sequences are SNHLY and FYNNEI. This CDR3 is built from 14 residues. Trimming removed 5 bases from V and 1 base from J, with 11 bases in between. This chain joins TRBV2 and TRBJ2-5; D is perhaps TRBD1 (6 bases). This sequence was found in a man aged 18-30 years with active or convalescent COVID-19. The sequenced sample was peripheral blood. This CDR3 reads CASSKTGRQETQYF. CDR3 coding DNA: TGTGCCAGCAGTAAGACAGGCCGCCAAGAGACCCAGTACTTC. Full variable domain (outside the CDR3, taken from reference TRBV2 and TRBJ2-5): EPEVTQTPSHQVTQMGQEVILRCVPISNHLYFYWYRQILGQKVEFLVSFYNNEISEKSEIFDDQFSVERPDGSNFTLKIRSTKLEDSAMYFCASSKTGRQETQYFGPGTRLLVL.